A single sample gave rise to the 18 T cell receptor beta chains below, sequenced in a study of technical replicates of blood from a few donors. The table came from immunoSEQ multiplex PCR; TCRdb's copy has only in-frame clones and leaves some out. In the table there are 95,000 to 100,000 clones, over 95% of which are singletons. Sequenced: T cells isolated from PBMCs. Source of these receptors: a human donor in good health.

The J gene is TRBJ1-1, the V gene TRBV27; D uncertain. V shed 3 bases and J shed 3 bases, with 17 bases lying between them. The CDR3 loop spans 16 amino acids. In germline, CDR1 is MNHEY, CDR2 SMNVEV (reference sequence). The CDR3 DNA follows: TGTGCCAGCAGTTTGCGGCCAATTTCATATGACACTGAAGCTTTCTTT. It specifies CASSLRPISYDTEAFF.

The chain carries TRBV7-9 and TRBJ2-1, with 13 bases identical to TRBD2. Germline CDR1 SEHNR, CDR2 FQNEAQ (reference sequence). Losses at the gene ends were 3 bases for V and 10 bases for J; bases not matched to a gene: 3. This CDR3 is built from 14 residues. The CDR3 DNA reads TGTGCCAGCAGCTTTGGACTAGCGGGAGTAGAGCAGTTCTTC. Amino acid sequence: CASSFGLAGVEQFF.

A single count supports this clone. This chain joins TRBV4-1 and TRBJ2-3, with TRBD1 matching 7 bases. The CDR3 runs to 16 residues. The germline CDR1 and CDR2 sequences are MGHRA and YSYEKL. V lost 4 bases and J lost 2; bases outside the gene matches: 9. Here the CDR3 reads CASSPGPGQLTDTQYF. CDR3 sequence (DNA): TGCGCCAGCAGCCCCGGGCCGGGACAGCTCACAGATACGCAGTATTTT.

V and J are TRBV11-2 and TRBJ2-1, with 8 bases fitting TRBD2. CDR3 length: 16 amino acids. The germline V gene has CDR1 SGHAT and CDR2 FQNNGV. V gave up 1 base and J gave up 5 bases; unmatched junction bases: 7. CDR3 sequence reads: CASSLGLARNNNEQFF. The CDR3, as DNA: TGTGCCAGCAGCTTAGGACTAGCGAGGAACAACAATGAGCAGTTCTTC.

The V and J genes are TRBV29-1 and TRBJ2-7; 8 bases line up with TRBD1. The V and J ends lost 1 base and 3 bases, in that order; junction bases with no gene match: 5. Germline V gene sequence: CDR1 SQVTM, CDR2 ANQGSEA. CDR3 length: 14 amino acids. The CDR3 reads CSVEVPGGFYEQYF. Here the CDR3 DNA reads TGCAGCGTTGAAGTTCCAGGGGGCTTCTACGAGCAGTACTTC.

The chain is built from TRBV28 and TRBJ2-1; 8 positions match TRBD2. Germline CDR1 reads MDHEN; CDR2 reads SYDVKM. J was trimmed by 4 bases and V by 7 bases; bases with no gene match: 6. This CDR3 is built from 14 residues. The chain's CDR3 is CASTSGSQYNEQFF. Here the CDR3 DNA reads TGTGCCAGCACGAGCGGGAGTCAGTACAATGAGCAGTTCTTC.

The V and J genes are TRBV25-1 and TRBJ2-5; D is uncertain. V shed 5 bases and J shed 1 base, with 11 bases lying between them. The CDR3 sequence is 14 residues long. Germline V gene lookup returns CDR1 MGHDK and CDR2 SYGVNS. The CDR3 sequence is CASSRRSFQETQYF. CDR3 sequence (DNA): TGTGCCAGCAGTCGAAGGAGCTTCCAAGAGACCCAGTACTTC. The full variable domain, with the rest looked up from reference TRBV25-1 and TRBJ2-5, is EADIYQTPRYLVIGTGKKITLECSQTMGHDKMYWYQQDPGMELHLIHYSYGVNSTEKGDLSSESTVSRIRTEHFPLTLESARPSHTSQYLCASSRRSFQETQYFGPGTRLLVL.

This clone came up once. The J gene is TRBJ1-2, the V gene TRBV29-1, with 9 bases matching TRBD1. V shed 6 bases and J 7 bases; nucleotides not matched to a gene: 15. The CDR3 spans 15 residues. In germline, CDR1 is SQVTM, CDR2 ANQGSEA. CDR3 DNA: TGCAGCGTCGAATTCGGGACAGGGTTAAGGCCTGGCTACACCTTC. Its protein product is CSVEFGTGLRPGYTF.

This clone was picked up one time. The chain uses TRBV4-1 and TRBJ2-3, with D perhaps matching TRBD2 (6 bases). The CDR3 contains 16 residues. Germline lookup yields CDR1 MGHRA and CDR2 YSYEKL. V lost 4 bases and J lost 2, with 16 bases in between. CDR3 loop: CASSPQNREFTDTQYF. DNA for the CDR3: TGCGCCAGCAGCCCCCAAAACCGGGAGTTCACAGATACGCAGTATTTT.

V and J are TRBV7-9 and TRBJ2-5; 7 bases agree with TRBD2. Losses at the gene ends were 6 bases for V and 5 bases for J; bases not matched to a gene: 15. The CDR3 contains 16 residues. Germline loops: CDR1 SEHNR, CDR2 FQNEAQ (reference sequence). CDR3 coding DNA: TGTGCCAGCAGTCCCCGACCGGGACTAAAGGTGGAGACCCAGTACTTC. This translates into CASSPRPGLKVETQYF.

The V gene is TRBV6-5, the J gene TRBJ2-1; 15 bases align to TRBD2. The V gene end was trimmed by 6 bases and the J gene end by 14 bases; junction bases not matched to a gene: 11. The germline CDR1 and CDR2 sequences are MNHEY and SVGAGI. The CDR3 length is 15 residues. CDR3 amino acids: CASRRRGTSGGSEFF. Here the CDR3 DNA reads TGTGCCAGCAGGAGGAGAGGGACTAGCGGGGGGTCTGAGTTCTTC.

A single count supports this clone. The chain joins TRBV7-9 to TRBJ2-7; perhaps TRBD2 as D (6 bases). V lost 8 bases to trimming and J lost 4 bases, with 9 bases between them. The germline CDR1 and CDR2 sequences are SEHNR and FQNEAQ (reference sequence). CDR3 length: 11 residues. CDR3 nucleotide sequence: TGTGCCAGCGGAGGGGCTTACGAGCAGTACTTC. Amino acids: CASGGAYEQYF.

V is TRBV28 and J is TRBJ1-5; D is unclear. Germline V gene data show CDR1 as MDHEN and CDR2 as SYDVKM. The CDR3 consists of 13 residues. V shed 3 bases and J shed 3 bases, with 6 bases lying between them. The CDR3 DNA reads TGTGCCAGCAGTTTGATCTACAATCAGCCCCAGCATTTT. Protein product: CASSLIYNQPQHF.

The CDR3 loop reads CASSFRAGTGQEKLFF. CDR3 DNA: TGTGCCAGCAGCTTCCGCGCCGGGACAGGGCAGGAAAAACTGTTTTTT. The V call is TRBV7-9, the J call TRBJ1-4, with 9 bases lining up with TRBD1. Germline lookup yields CDR1 SEHNR and CDR2 FQNEAQ (reference sequence). The CDR3 spans 16 residues. The junction had 10 bases not matched to a gene; V was cut back by 3 bases and J by 8 bases. The entire variable domain, with the rest obtained from reference TRBV7-9 and TRBJ1-4, is as follows: DTGVSQNPRHKITKRGQNVTFRCDPISEHNRLYWYRQTLGQGPEFLTYFQNEAQLEKSRLLSDRFSAERPKGSFSTLEIQRTEQGDSAMYLCASSFRAGTGQEKLFFGSGTQLSVL.

The V call is TRBV6-6, the J call TRBJ2-1, with 8 bases identical to TRBD2. Germline loops: CDR1 MNHNY, CDR2 SVGAGI (reference sequence). CDR3 length equals 16 residues. J gave up 4 bases and V 5 bases, and 10 bases lay outside the gene matches. The CDR3 region has the DNA TGTGCCAGCAGTCCCCCCCCGAGCGGGAGTTACAATGAGCAGTTCTTC. It translates to CASSPPPSGSYNEQFF.

The rearrangement joins TRBV29-1 to TRBJ2-5; TRBD2 matches 8 bases. V was pared by 5 bases and J by 4 bases, with 0 bases of the junction left unmatched. The CDR3 extends over 11 amino acids. Germline CDR1 SQVTM, CDR2 ANQGSEA. CDR3 sequence reads: CSVLAGETQYF. CDR3 in DNA: TGCAGCGTTCTAGCGGGAGAGACCCAGTACTTC.

The chain combines TRBV7-2 with TRBJ2-5; D is perhaps TRBD2 (6 bases). Trimming cost V 4 bases and J 3 bases, with 12 bases left between them. The CDR3 is 14 amino acids. Germline assignment: CDR1 SGHTA and CDR2 FQGNSA. This chain's CDR3 is CASSWRAVEETQYF. The CDR3 DNA sequence: TGTGCCAGCAGCTGGAGGGCCGTTGAAGAGACCCAGTACTTC.

The V and J genes are TRBV6-1 and TRBJ1-1, with 10 bases aligning to TRBD1. J was trimmed by 4 bases and V by 3 bases; bases with no gene match: 8. Germline CDR1 reads MNHNS; CDR2 reads SASEGT. The CDR3 runs to 16 residues. Here the CDR3 reads CASSEGQGKGLTEAFF. CDR3 sequence (DNA): TGTGCCAGCAGTGAGGGACAGGGGAAAGGGCTCACTGAAGCTTTCTTT.